These T cell receptor beta chains were read from a single sample in a study of early stage breast cancer tumors. Sequencing was performed with immunoSEQ multiplex PCR; in TCRdb, only in-frame clones are kept and a portion is missing. Counted here are 55,000 to 70,000 clones, over 80% occurring once; the ten biggest clones make up 4.7%. Sequencing was done on a sample of blood. The receptors were gathered from a person aged 35 to 50 with breast cancer. Both conserved end residues are trimmed from each CDR3. Not all rows give a size; the values are once, few, many and, for expanded clones, a class.

v_gene: TRBV4-2
abundance: -
j_gene: TRBJ1-2
CDR3aa: ASSLAGENYGYT

v_gene: TRBV9
abundance: once
j_gene: TRBJ2-2
CDR3aa: ASSGNTGELF

v_gene: TRBV25-1
abundance: -
j_gene: TRBJ1-5
CDR3aa: ASSPRGGNQPQH

v_gene: TRBV18
abundance: -
j_gene: TRBJ1-5
CDR3aa: ASSPGQGLRQPQH

v_gene: TRBV7-8
abundance: -
j_gene: TRBJ1-5
CDR3aa: ASSLRRAVQPQH

v_gene: TRBV5-6
abundance: -
j_gene: TRBJ1-2
CDR3aa: ASSLYGPNYGYT

v_gene: TRBV19
abundance: once
j_gene: TRBJ1-2
CDR3aa: ASSPRGSTYGYT

v_gene: TRBV28
abundance: once
j_gene: TRBJ1-5
CDR3aa: ASSLYLGAHQPQH

v_gene: TRBV11-1
abundance: -
j_gene: TRBJ1-5
CDR3aa: ASSFRVGQPQH

v_gene: TRBV11-2
abundance: -
j_gene: TRBJ2-3
CDR3aa: ASRPGNRGEKQY

v_gene: TRBV11-2
abundance: -
j_gene: TRBJ1-2
CDR3aa: ASRQGTTNYGYT

v_gene: TRBV5-1
abundance: -
j_gene: TRBJ2-7
CDR3aa: ASSLAGQGAYEQY

v_gene: TRBV18
abundance: -
j_gene: TRBJ2-2
CDR3aa: ASSPLGESGELF

v_gene: TRBV18
abundance: -
j_gene: TRBJ2-2
CDR3aa: ASSSGQGAIGGELF

v_gene: TRBV7-9
abundance: few
j_gene: TRBJ2-3
CDR3aa: ASSFSGSDTQY